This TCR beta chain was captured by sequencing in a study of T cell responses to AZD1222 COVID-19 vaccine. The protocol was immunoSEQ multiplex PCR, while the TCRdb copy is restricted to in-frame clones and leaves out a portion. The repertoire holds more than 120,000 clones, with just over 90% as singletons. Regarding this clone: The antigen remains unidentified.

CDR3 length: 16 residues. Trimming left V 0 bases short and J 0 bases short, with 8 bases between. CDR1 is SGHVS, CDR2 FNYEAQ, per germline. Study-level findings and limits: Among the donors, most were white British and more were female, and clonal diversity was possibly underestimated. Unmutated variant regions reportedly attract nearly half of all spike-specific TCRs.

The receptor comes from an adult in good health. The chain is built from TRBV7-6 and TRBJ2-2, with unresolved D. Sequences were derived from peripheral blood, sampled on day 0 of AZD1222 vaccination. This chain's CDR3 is CASSLAGAANTGELFF. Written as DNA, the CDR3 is TGTGCCAGCAGCTTAGCTGGAGCCGCGAACACCGGGGAGCTGTTTTTT.